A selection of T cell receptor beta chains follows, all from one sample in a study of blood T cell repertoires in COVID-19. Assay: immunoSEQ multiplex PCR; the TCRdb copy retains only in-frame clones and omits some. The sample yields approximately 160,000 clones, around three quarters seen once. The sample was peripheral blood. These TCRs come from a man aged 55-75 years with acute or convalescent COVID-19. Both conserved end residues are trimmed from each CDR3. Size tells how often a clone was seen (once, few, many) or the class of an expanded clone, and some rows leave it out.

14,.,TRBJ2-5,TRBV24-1,ATSDTSGTGLETQY
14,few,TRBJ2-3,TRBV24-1,ATSDGQGGGADTQY
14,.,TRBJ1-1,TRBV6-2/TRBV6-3,ASSSDRGRYNTEAF
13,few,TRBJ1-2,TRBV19,ASSIDSRDTYGYT
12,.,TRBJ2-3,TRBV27,ASSYTGLVDTQY
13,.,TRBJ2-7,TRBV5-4,ASSPTSDLAYEQY
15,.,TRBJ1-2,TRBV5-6,ASSLIPTGGNRYGYT
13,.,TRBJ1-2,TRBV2,ASSTSDKGGGGYT
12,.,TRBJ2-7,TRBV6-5,ASSLGGSSYEQY
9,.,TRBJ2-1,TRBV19,ASSTGDEQF
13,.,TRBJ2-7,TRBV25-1,ASSETLWSRVEQY
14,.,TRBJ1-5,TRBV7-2,ASSLTGTGSNQPQH
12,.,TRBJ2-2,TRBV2,ASSESGVAGELF
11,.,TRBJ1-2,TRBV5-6,ASSRTGVGGYT
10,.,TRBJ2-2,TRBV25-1,ASSESGGRLF
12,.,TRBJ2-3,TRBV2,ASNLQGSTDTQY
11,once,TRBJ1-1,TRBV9,ASSGRGNTEAF
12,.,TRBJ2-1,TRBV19,ASSIGPGGNEQF
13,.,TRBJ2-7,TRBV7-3,ASSPMAGESYEQY
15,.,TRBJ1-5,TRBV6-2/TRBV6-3,ASSYPTAHLSNQPQH
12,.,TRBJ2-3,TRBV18,ASSRGQHTDTQY
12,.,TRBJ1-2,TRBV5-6,ASSLWDRFYGYT
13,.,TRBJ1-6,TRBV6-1,ASSELTADNSPLH
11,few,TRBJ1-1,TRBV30,AWTYGMGTEAF
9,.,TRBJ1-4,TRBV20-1,SARGQEKLF
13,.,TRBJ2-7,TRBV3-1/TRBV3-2,ASSQGTGGWYEQY
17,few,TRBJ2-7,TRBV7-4,ASSLERRLAGGDPYEQY
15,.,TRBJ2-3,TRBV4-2,ASSQVKTGSGTDTQY
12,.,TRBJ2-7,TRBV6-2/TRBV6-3,ASSYEGPRDEQY
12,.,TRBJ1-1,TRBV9,ASSVEGRGIEAF
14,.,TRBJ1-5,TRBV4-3,ASSPGQGAGNQPQH
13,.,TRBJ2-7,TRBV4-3,ASSQDFQISYEQY
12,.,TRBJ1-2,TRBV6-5,ASSSAGQSYGYT
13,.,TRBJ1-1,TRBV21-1,ASSKARGRDTEAF
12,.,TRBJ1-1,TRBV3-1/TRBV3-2,ASSPSTMNTEAF
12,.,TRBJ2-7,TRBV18,ASSPRREIYEQY
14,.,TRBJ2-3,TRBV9,ASSVEGTGQADTQY
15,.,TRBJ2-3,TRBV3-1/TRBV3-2,ASSQGGLAGVEHTQY
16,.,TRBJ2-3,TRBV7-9,ASSLTGASGGAGDTQY
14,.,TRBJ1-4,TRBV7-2,ASSANGGGSNEKLF
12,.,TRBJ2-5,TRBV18,ASSPPSSQETQY
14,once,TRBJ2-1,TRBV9,ASSVGGQGAVHEQF
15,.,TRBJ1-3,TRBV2,ASSERQGAYLGNTIY
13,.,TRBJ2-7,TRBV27,ASSLLVGQIYEQY
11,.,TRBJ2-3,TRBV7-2,ASSLTSSDTQY
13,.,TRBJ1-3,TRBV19,ASSNRRISGNTIY
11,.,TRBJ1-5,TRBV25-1,ASSESPAGPQH
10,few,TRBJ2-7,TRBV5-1,ASGQGYYEQY
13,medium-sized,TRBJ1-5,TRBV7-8,ASRLGDSSNQPQH
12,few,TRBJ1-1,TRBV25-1,ASRSRDSRTEAF
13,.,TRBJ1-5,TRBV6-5,ASRPGQYSNQPQH
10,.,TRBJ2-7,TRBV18,ASSPQEGEQY
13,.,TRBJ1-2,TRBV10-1,ASSESPGSRYGYT